This section outlines one TCR beta chain sequence together with its context. Profiled with immunoSEQ multiplex PCR; TCRdb holds only in-frame clones, not every one. This table has around 370,000 clones, 88% appearing once. The CDR3 totals 15 residues. Trimming left V 1 base short and J 5 bases short, with 14 bases between. CDR1 is KGHSH and CDR2 is LQKENI in the germline V gene. This sample was taken from a study of blood T cell repertoires in COVID-19. Sequencing was performed on PBMCs or T cells enriched from blood (not recorded which). The receptor was derived from a woman aged 18-29 years who had recovered from COVID-19. The rearrangement uses TRBV18 and TRBJ1-1; the D is unclear. The CDR3 region has the DNA TGTGCCAGCTCACCACTGACTGTCCCTGCAACTGAAGCTTTCTTT. Its protein is CASSPLTVPATEAFF.